This TCR beta chain was sequenced in a study of blood T cell repertoires in COVID-19. The V end was cut by 0 bases, the J end by 3 bases, with 11 bases between. Germline values: CDR1 MNHEY, CDR2 SVGAGI. The CDR3 contains 15 residues. Per the study methods: Amplified reference gene primers provided the basis for estimating nucleated cell counts. Only in-frame clones appear in the TCRdb table, and some are missing; sequencing was by immunoSEQ multiplex PCR. The V and J calls and clone size are taken from that table; D and trimming were inferred from the DNA. This table holds over 40,000 clones, approximately 86% found once.

This sequence was found in a woman of 80 years or more with acute or convalescent COVID-19. V and J are TRBV6-5 and TRBJ1-2, with D perhaps matching TRBD1 (6 bases). Sequencing was done on a sample of peripheral blood. CDR3 protein: CASSYSPTGHYGYTF. As DNA, the CDR3 is TGTGCCAGCAGTTACTCTCCCACAGGGCACTATGGCTACACCTTC.